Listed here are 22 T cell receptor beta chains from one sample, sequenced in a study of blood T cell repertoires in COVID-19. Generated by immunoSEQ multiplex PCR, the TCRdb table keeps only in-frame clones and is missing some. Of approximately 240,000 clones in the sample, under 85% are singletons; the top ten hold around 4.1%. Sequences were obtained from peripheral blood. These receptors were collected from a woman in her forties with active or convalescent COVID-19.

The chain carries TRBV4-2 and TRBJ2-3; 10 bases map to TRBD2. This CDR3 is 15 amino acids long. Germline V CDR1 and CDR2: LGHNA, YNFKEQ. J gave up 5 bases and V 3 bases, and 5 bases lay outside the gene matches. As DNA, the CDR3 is TGTGCCAGCAGCCACAGCGGGGGGGCTGAAGATACGCAGTATTTT. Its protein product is CASSHSGGAEDTQYF.

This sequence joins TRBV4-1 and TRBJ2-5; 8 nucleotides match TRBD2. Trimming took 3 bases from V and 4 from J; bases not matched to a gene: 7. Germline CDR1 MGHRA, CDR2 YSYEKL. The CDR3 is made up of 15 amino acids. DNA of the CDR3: TGCGCCAGCAGCCACGAGCGGGGGATAGGAGAGACCCAGTACTTC. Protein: CASSHERGIGETQYF.

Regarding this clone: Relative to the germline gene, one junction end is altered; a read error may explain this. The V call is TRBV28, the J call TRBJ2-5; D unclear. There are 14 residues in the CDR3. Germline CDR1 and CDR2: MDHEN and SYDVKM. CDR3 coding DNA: TGTGCCAGCAGTTCAAATCCGACTTCAAGGTGGTGGAACTTC. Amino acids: CASSSNPTSRWWNF. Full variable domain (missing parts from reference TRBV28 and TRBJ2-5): DVKVTQSSRYLVKRTGEKVFLECVQDMDHENMFWYRQDPGLGLRLIYFSYDVKMKEKGDIPEGYSVSREKKERFSLILESASTNQTSMYLCASSSNPTSRWWNFGPGTRLLVL.

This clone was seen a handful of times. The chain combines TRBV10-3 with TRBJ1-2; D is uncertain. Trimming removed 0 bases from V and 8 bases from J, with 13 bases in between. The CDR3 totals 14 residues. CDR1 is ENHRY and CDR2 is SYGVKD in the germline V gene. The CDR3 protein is CAISESFQTNGYTF. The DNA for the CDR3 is TGTGCCATCAGTGAGTCGTTTCAGACAAACGGCTACACCTTC.

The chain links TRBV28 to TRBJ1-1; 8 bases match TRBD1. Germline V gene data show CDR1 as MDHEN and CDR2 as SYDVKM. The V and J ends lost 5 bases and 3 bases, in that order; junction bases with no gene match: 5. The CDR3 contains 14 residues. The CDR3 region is CASSVDRGDTEAFF. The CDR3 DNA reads TGTGCCAGCAGTGTAGACAGGGGTGACACTGAAGCTTTCTTT. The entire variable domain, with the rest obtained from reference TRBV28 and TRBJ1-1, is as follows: DVKVTQSSRYLVKRTGEKVFLECVQDMDHENMFWYRQDPGLGLRLIYFSYDVKMKEKGDIPEGYSVSREKKERFSLILESASTNQTSMYLCASSVDRGDTEAFFGQGTRLTVV.

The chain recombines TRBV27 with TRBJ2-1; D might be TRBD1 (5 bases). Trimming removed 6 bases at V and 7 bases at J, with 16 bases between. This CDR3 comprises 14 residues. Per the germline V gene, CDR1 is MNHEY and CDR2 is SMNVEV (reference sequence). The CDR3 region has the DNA TGTGCCAGCAGCCTTGGGTTGACAGTTAATGAGCAGTTCTTC. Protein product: CASSLGLTVNEQFF.

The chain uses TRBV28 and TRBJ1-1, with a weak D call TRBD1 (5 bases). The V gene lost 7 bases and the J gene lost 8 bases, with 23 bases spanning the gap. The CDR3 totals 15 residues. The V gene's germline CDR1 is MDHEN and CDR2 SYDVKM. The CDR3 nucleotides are TGTGCCAGCATCACAGGTCAAATACAGGCAGCCGAAGCTTTCTTT. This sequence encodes CASITGQIQAAEAFF. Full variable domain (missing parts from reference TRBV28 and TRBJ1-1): DVKVTQSSRYLVKRTGEKVFLECVQDMDHENMFWYRQDPGLGLRLIYFSYDVKMKEKGDIPEGYSVSREKKERFSLILESASTNQTSMYLCASITGQIQAAEAFFGQGTRLTVV.

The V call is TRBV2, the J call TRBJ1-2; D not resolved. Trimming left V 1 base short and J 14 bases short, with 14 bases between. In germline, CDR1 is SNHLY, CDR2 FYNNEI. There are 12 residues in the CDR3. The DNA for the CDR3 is TGTGCCAGCAGTGAAGACAGACCCCTCACGACCTTC. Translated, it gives CASSEDRPLTTF.

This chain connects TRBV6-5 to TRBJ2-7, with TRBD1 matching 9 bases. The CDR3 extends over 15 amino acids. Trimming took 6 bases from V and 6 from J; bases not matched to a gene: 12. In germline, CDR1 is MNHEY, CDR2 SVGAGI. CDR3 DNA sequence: TGTGCCAGCAGGGGTTGGGGGGACAGGGTGAGCGAGCAGTACTTC. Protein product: CASRGWGDRVSEQYF.

Here the CDR3 reads CASSFSGQGVDGYTF. In DNA, the CDR3 is TGTGCCAGCAGTTTCTCCGGACAGGGAGTCGATGGCTACACCTTC. V is TRBV28 and J is TRBJ1-2; 8 nucleotides line up with TRBD1. Germline loops: CDR1 MDHEN, CDR2 SYDVKM. V was clipped by 3 bases and J by 6 bases; unmatched bases: 9. The CDR3 has 15 residues.

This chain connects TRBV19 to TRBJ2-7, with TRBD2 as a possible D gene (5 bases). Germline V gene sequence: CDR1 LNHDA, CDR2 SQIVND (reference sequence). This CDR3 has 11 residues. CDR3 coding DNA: TGTGCTCCGACCCCCGGGGACGAGCAGTACTTC. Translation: CAPTPGDEQYF.

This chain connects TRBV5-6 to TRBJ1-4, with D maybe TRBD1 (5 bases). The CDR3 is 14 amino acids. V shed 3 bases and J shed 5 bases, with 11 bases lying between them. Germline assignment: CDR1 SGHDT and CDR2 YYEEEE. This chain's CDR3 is CASSWEGLNEKLFF. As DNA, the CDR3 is TGTGCCAGCAGCTGGGAGGGACTCAATGAAAAACTGTTTTTT.

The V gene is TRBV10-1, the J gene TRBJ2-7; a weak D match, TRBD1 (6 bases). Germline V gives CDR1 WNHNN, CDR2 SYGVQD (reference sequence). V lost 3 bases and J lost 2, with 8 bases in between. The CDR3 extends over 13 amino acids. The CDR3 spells CASSEQGTYEQYF. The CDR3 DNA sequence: TGCGCCAGCAGTGAACAGGGTACCTACGAGCAGTACTTC.

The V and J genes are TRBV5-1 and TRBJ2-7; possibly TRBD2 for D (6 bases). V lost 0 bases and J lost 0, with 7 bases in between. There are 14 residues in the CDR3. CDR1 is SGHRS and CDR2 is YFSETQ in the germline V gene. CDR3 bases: TGCGCCAGCAGCTTGGCGGGGGACTCCTACGAGCAGTACGTC. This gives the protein CASSLAGDSYEQYV.

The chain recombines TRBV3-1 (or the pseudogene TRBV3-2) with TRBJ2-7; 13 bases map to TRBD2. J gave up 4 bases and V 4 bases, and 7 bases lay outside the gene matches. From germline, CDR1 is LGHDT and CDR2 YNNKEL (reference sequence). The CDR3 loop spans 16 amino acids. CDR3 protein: CASSRHGGLAGYEQYF. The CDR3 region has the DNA TGTGCCAGCAGCCGGCATGGGGGACTAGCGGGGTACGAGCAGTACTTC.

In nucleotides, the CDR3 is TGTGCCAGCAGCTTAGGGACAGTCAGGTACAATGAGCAGTTCTTC. It yields the protein CASSLGTVRYNEQFF. The chain uses TRBV7-6 and TRBJ2-1; D may be TRBD1 (6 bases). Germline V CDR1 and CDR2: SGHVS, FNYEAQ. This CDR3 is built from 15 residues. The germline V and J ends were trimmed by 1 base and 4 bases, with 11 bases remaining between them.

As DNA, the CDR3 is TGTGCCAGTCAGGGGCAGGAGACCCAGTACTTC. This translates into CASQGQETQYF. V is TRBV28 and J is TRBJ2-5, with D possibly being TRBD1 (6 bases). Germline CDR1 is MDHEN and CDR2 is SYDVKM. Trimming cost V 9 bases and J 5 bases, with 10 bases left between them. The CDR3 runs to 11 residues.

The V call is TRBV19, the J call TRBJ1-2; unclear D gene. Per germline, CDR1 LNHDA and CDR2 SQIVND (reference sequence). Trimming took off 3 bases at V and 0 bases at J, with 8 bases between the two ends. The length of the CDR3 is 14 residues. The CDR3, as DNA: TGTGCCAGTAGTATTGAGTTAGCTAACTATGGCTACACCTTC. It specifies CASSIELANYGYTF.

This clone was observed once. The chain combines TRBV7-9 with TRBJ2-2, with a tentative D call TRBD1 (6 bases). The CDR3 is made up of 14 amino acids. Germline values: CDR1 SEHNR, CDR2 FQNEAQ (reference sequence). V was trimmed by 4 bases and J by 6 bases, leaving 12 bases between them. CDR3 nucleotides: TGTGCCAGCAGCTCAAGGGGGTTCTCCGGGGAGCTGTTTTTT. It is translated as CASSSRGFSGELFF.

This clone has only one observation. The CDR3 nucleotides read TGTGCCAGCAGTTATAGGGGGAGCTCCTACAATGAGCAGTTCTTC. It translates to CASSYRGSSYNEQFF. This chain uses TRBV6-5 with TRBJ2-1; D is perhaps TRBD1 (6 bases). The CDR3 has 15 residues. Trimming cost V 3 bases and J 0 bases, with 9 bases left between them. Looked up from germline, CDR1 is MNHEY and CDR2 is SVGAGI.

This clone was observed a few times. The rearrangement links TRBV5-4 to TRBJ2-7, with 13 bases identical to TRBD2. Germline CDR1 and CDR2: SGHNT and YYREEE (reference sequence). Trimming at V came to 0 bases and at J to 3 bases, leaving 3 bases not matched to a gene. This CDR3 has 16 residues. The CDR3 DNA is TGTGCCAGCAGCTTGGGGACTAGCGGGGGATACTACGAGCAGTACTTC. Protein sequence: CASSLGTSGGYYEQYF.

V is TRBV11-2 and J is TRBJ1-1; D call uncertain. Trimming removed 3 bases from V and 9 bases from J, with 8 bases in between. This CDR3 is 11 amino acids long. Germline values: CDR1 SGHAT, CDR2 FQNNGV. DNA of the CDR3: TGTGCCAGCAGCTTCGGGGTACAAGCTTTCTTT. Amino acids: CASSFGVQAFF.